Shown below are 9 T cell receptor beta chains from a single sample sequenced in a study of beta chain features in type 1 diabetes. Every bit of the isolated RNA underwent reverse transcription, so sequencing read expressed TCRB transcripts. The protocol was immunoSEQ multiplex PCR, while the TCRdb copy is restricted to in-frame clones and leaves out a portion. The data hold around 500,000 clones, with roughly an eighth observed a single time. The sample comprised naive CD4+ T cells from blood. Receptors originate from a woman under 30 in good health.

The chain joins TRBV7-2 to TRBJ2-5, with D uncertain. Germline V gene lookup returns CDR1 SGHTA and CDR2 FQGNSA. The germline V and J ends were trimmed by 5 bases and 4 bases, with 14 bases remaining between them. This CDR3 has 14 amino acids. The CDR3 nucleotides are TGTGCCAGCAGCCAAGCCTCGTACCGAGAGACCCAGTACTTC. The encoded protein is CASSQASYRETQYF. Complete variable domain (other parts from reference TRBV7-2 and TRBJ2-5): GAGVSQSPSNKVTEKGKDVELRCDPISGHTALYWYRQSLGQGLEFLIYFQGNSAPDKSGLPSDRFSAERTGGSVSTLTIQRTQQEDSAVYLCASSQASYRETQYFGPGTRLLVL.

This clone was observed a few times. The V gene is TRBV10-3, the J gene TRBJ2-1; D possibly corresponds to TRBD2 (6 bases). Per the germline V gene, CDR1 is ENHRY and CDR2 is SYGVKD. CDR3 length: 12 amino acids. V lost 4 bases and J lost 9, with 10 bases in between. The CDR3 bases are TGTGCCATCAGTGGACTAGTTGGTGAGCAGTTCTTC. This encodes CAISGLVGEQFF.

This chain joins TRBV9 and TRBJ1-1, with D tentatively TRBD1 (5 bases). V gave up 4 bases and J gave up 3 bases, with 16 bases separating them. From germline, CDR1 is SGDLS and CDR2 YYNGEE. The CDR3 is 15 residues long. The CDR3 protein is CASSSEGLSDTEAFF. The CDR3 DNA is TGTGCCAGCAGCAGTGAGGGACTATCGGACACTGAAGCTTTCTTT.

This clone was seen more than once but under ten times. The gene calls are TRBV27 and TRBJ2-7; tentative D call: TRBD1 (6 bases). V gave up 6 bases and J gave up 1 base, with 19 bases separating them. Germline CDR1 MNHEY, CDR2 SMNVEV (reference sequence). The CDR3 spans 16 residues. The CDR3 is CASSLKDGTLSYEQYV. For the CDR3, the DNA is TGTGCCAGCAGCCTTAAGGACGGGACATTATCCTACGAGCAGTACGTC.

The V call is TRBV29-1, the J call TRBJ2-7; the D is unclear. The J call is in doubt because the DNA end fits TRBJ2-1 better. Looked up from germline, CDR1 is SQVTM and CDR2 is ANQGSEA. The CDR3 loop spans 12 amino acids. CDR3 protein: CSVVPGYNEQFF. DNA of the CDR3: TGCAGCGTTGTGCCTGGCTACAATGAGCAGTTCTTC.

The chain employs TRBV28 and TRBJ2-6, with 12 bases identical to TRBD1. Germline-derived CDR1 and CDR2 are MDHEN and SYDVKM. The CDR3 totals 16 residues. With 8 bases clipped from V and 1 base from J, the junction kept 3 bases outside the gene matches. The CDR3 DNA sequence: TGTGCCAGCGGGACAGGGGGCCTGTCTGGGGCCAACGTCCTGACTTTC. Amino acid sequence: CASGTGGLSGANVLTF.

This clone was seen a few times. V gene TRBV28 combines with J gene TRBJ2-5; the D gene is possibly TRBD2 (5 bases). V was shortened by 3 bases and J by 5 bases, with 19 bases between the two germline ends. The CDR3 is 16 amino acids. The germline CDR1 and CDR2 sequences are MDHEN and SYDVKM. CDR3 in amino acids: CASSFSSTFREETQYF. For the CDR3, the DNA is TGTGCCAGCAGTTTTTCCTCAACCTTTAGGGAGGAGACCCAGTACTTC.

V and J are TRBV29-1 and TRBJ2-5, with D possibly being TRBD2 (6 bases). V gave up 4 bases and J gave up 4 bases, with 13 bases separating them. The CDR3 loop spans 13 amino acids. Germline values: CDR1 SQVTM, CDR2 ANQGSEA. This CDR3 is CSVAGGAGETQYF. In DNA, the CDR3 is TGCAGCGTTGCTGGGGGAGCGGGAGAGACCCAGTACTTC.

The chain is built from TRBV5-1 and TRBJ2-1; D is unclear. CDR3 length: 13 amino acids. Trimming removed 1 base from V and 4 bases from J, with 6 bases in between. Germline values: CDR1 SGHRS, CDR2 YFSETQ. CDR3 residues: CASSLTTYNEQFF. The CDR3 DNA reads TGCGCCAGCAGCTTGACTACTTACAATGAGCAGTTCTTC.